These 11 T cell receptor beta chains were sequenced from one sample in a study of technical replicates of blood from a few donors. The method was immunoSEQ multiplex PCR; TCRdb's version includes in-frame clones alone and lacks a portion of them. In the table there are 60,000 to 65,000 clones, about 87% of which are singletons. The sample was PBMCs. Receptors were obtained from a human donor in good health. Some clones in this sample may be carry-over from other donors' samples.

V and J are TRBV11-2 and TRBJ2-1; D call uncertain. Germline CDR1 and CDR2: SGHAT and FQNNGV. Trimming removed 0 bases at V and 9 bases at J, with 6 bases between. The CDR3 is made up of 12 amino acids. CDR3 loop: CASSLESGEQFF. DNA of the CDR3: TGTGCCAGCAGCTTAGAATCGGGTGAGCAGTTCTTC.

This clone occurred once. This chain uses TRBV6-1 with TRBJ1-5; D uncertain. Trimming cost V 10 bases and J 0 bases, with 16 bases left between them. The length of the CDR3 is 15 residues. Germline CDR1 reads MNHNS; CDR2 reads SASEGT. The CDR3 DNA reads as TGTGCCATCCGATTAGAGCGTTATAGCAATCAGCCCCAGCATTTT. This gives the protein CAIRLERYSNQPQHF.

The rearrangement joins TRBV5-1 to TRBJ2-1, with 9 bases matching TRBD2. The CDR3 sequence is 15 residues long. V lost 5 bases to trimming and J lost 0 bases; unmatched junction nucleotides: 3. In germline, CDR1 is SGHRS, CDR2 YFSETQ. The CDR3 region is CASRVSGSSYNEQFF. DNA for the CDR3: TGCGCCAGCAGGGTTAGCGGGAGCTCCTACAATGAGCAGTTCTTC.

This chain joins TRBV11-3 and TRBJ2-1; a weak D match, TRBD2 (5 bases). V was clipped by 5 bases and J by 6 bases, with 8 bases between them. CDR1 and CDR2 (germline): SGHNT, YENEEA. This CDR3 is 12 amino acids long. CDR3 protein: CASSGAANEQFF. The CDR3 DNA sequence: TGTGCCAGCAGCGGAGCGGCCAATGAGCAGTTCTTC.

This clone was seen only a few times. This chain connects TRBV5-5 to TRBJ2-3, with 8 bases aligning to TRBD2. V lost 4 bases, J lost 5 bases, and 12 bases stayed unmatched. Germline V gene sequence: CDR1 SGHKS, CDR2 YYEKEE (reference sequence). The CDR3 spans 16 residues. This CDR3 is CASSTGPSGWGDTQYF. CDR3 nucleotide sequence: TGTGCCAGCAGCACAGGGCCTAGCGGGTGGGGAGATACGCAGTATTTT.

The chain combines TRBV19 with TRBJ1-5; TRBD1 aligns across 7 bases. The V and J ends lost 7 bases and 0 bases, in that order; junction bases with no gene match: 9. The germline V gene encodes CDR1 LNHDA and CDR2 SQIVND (reference sequence). The CDR3 spans 16 residues. CDR3 bases: TGTGCCAGTAAGACTAGGACAGGAGTTAGCAATCAGCCCCAGCATTTT. As protein: CASKTRTGVSNQPQHF. Drawing the rest from reference TRBV19 and TRBJ1-5, the complete variable domain is DGGITQSPKYLFRKEGQNVTLSCEQNLNHDAMYWYRQDPGQGLRLIYYSQIVNDFQKGDIAEGYSVSREKKESFPLTVTSAQKNPTAFYLCASKTRTGVSNQPQHFGDGTRLSIL.

The rearrangement uses TRBV4-3 and TRBJ1-5, with D hard to call. This CDR3 contains 13 residues. Germline assignment: CDR1 LGHNA and CDR2 YSLEER. The V end was cut by 4 bases, the J end by 6 bases, with 10 bases between. CDR3 sequence reads: CASSRMGGQPQHF. The CDR3 DNA follows: TGCGCCAGCAGCCGCATGGGAGGTCAGCCCCAGCATTTT.

The J gene is TRBJ1-2, the V gene TRBV5-6; D uncertain. There are 15 residues in the CDR3. V lost 0 bases and J 1 base, leaving 10 bases between the germline ends. Germline values: CDR1 SGHDT, CDR2 YYEEEE. The CDR3 coding sequence is TGTGCCAGCAGCTTGGATTCAGGCCTTAACTATGGCTACACCTTC. This gives the protein CASSLDSGLNYGYTF.

The rearrangement links TRBV5-4 to TRBJ2-2; 14 positions agree with TRBD2. The CDR3 sequence is 17 residues long. Germline-derived CDR1 and CDR2 are SGHNT and YYREEE (reference sequence). V lost 3 bases and J lost 5; bases outside the gene matches: 6. The CDR3 sequence: CASSSGLAGVVTGELFF. The CDR3 nucleotides read TGTGCCAGCAGCTCGGGACTAGCGGGAGTGGTAACCGGGGAGCTGTTTTTT.

The chain has TRBV7-2 and TRBJ2-1, with TRBD2 identical over 10 bases. CDR1 and CDR2 from the germline V gene are SGHTA and FQGNSA. V was clipped by 6 bases and J by 10 bases; unmatched bases: 6. The CDR3 extends over 13 amino acids. CDR3 region: CASRLAGAREQFF. The CDR3 DNA reads as TGTGCCAGCAGGCTAGCGGGGGCGAGGGAGCAGTTCTTC.

The chain is built from TRBV30 and TRBJ1-4; TRBD1 aligns across 8 bases. Germline V lookup: CDR1 GTSNPN, CDR2 SVGIG (reference sequence). The CDR3 loop spans 16 amino acids. The V gene end was trimmed by 1 base and the J gene end by 6 bases; junction bases not matched to a gene: 10. The CDR3 coding sequence is TGTGCCTGGAGTGATGGACAGGGCGCCGGGGATGAAAAACTGTTTTTT. Amino acids: CAWSDGQGAGDEKLFF.